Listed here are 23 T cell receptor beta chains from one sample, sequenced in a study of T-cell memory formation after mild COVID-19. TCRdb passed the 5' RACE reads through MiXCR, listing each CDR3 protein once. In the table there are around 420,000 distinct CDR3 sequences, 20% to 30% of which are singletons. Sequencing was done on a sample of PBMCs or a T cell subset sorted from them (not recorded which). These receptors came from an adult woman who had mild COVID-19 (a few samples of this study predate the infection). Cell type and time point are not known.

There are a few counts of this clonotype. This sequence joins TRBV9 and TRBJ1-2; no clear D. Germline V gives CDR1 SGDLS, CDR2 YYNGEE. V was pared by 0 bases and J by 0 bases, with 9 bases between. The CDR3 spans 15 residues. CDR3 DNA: TGTGCCAGCAGCGTAGCGGGAGCCCCTAACTATGGCTACACCTTC. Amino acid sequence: CASSVAGAPNYGYTF.

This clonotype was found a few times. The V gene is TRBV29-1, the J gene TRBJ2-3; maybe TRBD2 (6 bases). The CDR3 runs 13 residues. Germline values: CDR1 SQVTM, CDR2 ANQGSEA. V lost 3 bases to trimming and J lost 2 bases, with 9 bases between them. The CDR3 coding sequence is TGCAGCGTTGATCGGGGGATCACAGATACGCAGTATTTT. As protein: CSVDRGITDTQYF.

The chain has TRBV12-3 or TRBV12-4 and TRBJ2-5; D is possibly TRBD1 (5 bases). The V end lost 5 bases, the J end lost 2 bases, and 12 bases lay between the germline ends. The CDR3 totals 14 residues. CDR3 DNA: TGTGCCAGCAGTCCGAGACAGCTTCAAGAGACCCAGTACTTC. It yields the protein CASSPRQLQETQYF.

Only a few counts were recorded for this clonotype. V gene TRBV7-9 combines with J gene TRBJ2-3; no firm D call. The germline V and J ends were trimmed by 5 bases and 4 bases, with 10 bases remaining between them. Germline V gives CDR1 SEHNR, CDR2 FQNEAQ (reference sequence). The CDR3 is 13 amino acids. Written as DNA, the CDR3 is TGTGCCAGCAGCCACCAGTTCGCAGATACGCAGTATTTT. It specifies CASSHQFADTQYF.

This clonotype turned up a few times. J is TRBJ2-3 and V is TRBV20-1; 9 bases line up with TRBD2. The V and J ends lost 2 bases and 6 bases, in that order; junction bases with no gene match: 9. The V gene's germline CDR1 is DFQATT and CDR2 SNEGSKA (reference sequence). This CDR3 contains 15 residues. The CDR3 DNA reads TGCAGTGCTAGACCGACTAGCGGCTTTCAGGATACGCAGTATTTT. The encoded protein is CSARPTSGFQDTQYF.

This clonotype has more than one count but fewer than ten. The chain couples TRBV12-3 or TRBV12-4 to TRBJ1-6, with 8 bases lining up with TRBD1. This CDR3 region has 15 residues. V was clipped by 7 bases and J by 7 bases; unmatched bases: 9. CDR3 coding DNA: TGTGCCAGCACCATCCAGCAGGGGGCAAATTCACCCCTCCACTTT. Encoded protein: CASTIQQGANSPLHF.

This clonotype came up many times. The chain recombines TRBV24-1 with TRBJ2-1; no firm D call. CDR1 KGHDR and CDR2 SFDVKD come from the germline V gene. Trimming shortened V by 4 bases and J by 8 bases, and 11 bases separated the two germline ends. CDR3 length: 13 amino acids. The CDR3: CATSEPPDDEQFF. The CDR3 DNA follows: TGTGCCACCAGTGAACCTCCCGACGATGAGCAGTTCTTC.

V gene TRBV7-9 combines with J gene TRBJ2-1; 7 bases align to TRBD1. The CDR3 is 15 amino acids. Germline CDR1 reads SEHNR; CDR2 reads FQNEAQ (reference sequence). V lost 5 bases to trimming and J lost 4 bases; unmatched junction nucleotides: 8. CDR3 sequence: CASSHRDSRYNEQFF. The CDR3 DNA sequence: TGTGCCAGCAGCCACCGGGACAGTCGATACAATGAGCAGTTCTTC.

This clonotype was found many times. Written as DNA, the CDR3 is TGTGCCAGTAGTATCGACAGGAACTATGGCTACACCTTC. Protein: CASSIDRNYGYTF. The V call is TRBV19, the J call TRBJ1-2; weak D call: TRBD1 (6 bases). Germline lookup yields CDR1 LNHDA and CDR2 SQIVND (reference sequence). The CDR3 runs 13 residues. V gave up 3 bases and J gave up 2 bases, with 7 bases separating them.

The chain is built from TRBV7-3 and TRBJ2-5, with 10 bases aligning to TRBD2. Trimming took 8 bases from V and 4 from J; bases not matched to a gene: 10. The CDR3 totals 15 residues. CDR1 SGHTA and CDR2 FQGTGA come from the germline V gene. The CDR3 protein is CASRSAGGRRETQYF. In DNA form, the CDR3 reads TGTGCCAGCCGCTCAGCGGGAGGGAGGAGAGAGACCCAGTACTTC.

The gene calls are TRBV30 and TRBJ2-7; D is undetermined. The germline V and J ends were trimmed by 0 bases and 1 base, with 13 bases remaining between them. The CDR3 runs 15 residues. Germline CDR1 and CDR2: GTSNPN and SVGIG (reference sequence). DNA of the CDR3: TGTGCCTGGAGTGTAGAGACCGCCGTATCCTACGAGCAGTACTTC. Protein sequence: CAWSVETAVSYEQYF.

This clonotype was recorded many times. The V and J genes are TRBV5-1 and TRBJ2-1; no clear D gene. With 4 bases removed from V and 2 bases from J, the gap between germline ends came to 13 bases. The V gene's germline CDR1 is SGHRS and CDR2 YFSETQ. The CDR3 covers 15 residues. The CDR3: CASSPTPLPYNEQFF. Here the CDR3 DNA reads TGCGCCAGCAGCCCGACTCCCTTGCCCTACAATGAGCAGTTCTTC.

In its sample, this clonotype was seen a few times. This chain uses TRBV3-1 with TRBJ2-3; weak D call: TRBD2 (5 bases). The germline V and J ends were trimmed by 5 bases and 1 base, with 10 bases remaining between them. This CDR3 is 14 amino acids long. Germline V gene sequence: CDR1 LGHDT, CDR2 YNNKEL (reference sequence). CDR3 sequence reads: CASSNVGGTDTQYF. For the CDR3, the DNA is TGTGCCAGCAGCAACGTCGGGGGCACAGATACGCAGTATTTT.

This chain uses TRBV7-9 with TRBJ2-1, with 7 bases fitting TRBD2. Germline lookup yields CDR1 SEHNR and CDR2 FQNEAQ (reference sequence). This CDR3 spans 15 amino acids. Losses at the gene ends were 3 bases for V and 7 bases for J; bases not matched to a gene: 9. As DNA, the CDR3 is TGTGCCAGCAGCTTCTTAGGGACTACCTTTAATGAGCAGTTCTTC. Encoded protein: CASSFLGTTFNEQFF.

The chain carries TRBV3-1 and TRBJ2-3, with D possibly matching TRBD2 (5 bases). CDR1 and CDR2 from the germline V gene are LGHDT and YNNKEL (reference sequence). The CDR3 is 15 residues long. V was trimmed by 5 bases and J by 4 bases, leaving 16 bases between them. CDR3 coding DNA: TGTGCCAGCAGCTCACGCCCCGGGGTGGCAGATACGCAGTATTTT. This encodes CASSSRPGVADTQYF.

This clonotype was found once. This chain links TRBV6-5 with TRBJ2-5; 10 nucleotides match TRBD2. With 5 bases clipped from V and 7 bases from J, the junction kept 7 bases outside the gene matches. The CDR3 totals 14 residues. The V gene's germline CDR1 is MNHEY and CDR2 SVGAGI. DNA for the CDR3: TGTGCCAGCAGTGCCCTAGCGGGGGCCTTGACCCAGTACTTC. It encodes CASSALAGALTQYF.

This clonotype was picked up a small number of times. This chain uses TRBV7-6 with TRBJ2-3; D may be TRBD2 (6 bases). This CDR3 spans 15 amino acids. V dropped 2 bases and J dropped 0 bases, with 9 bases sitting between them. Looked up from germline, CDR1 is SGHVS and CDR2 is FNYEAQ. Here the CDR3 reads CASSLLRESTDTQYF. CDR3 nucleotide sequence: TGTGCCAGCAGCTTATTGCGGGAAAGCACAGATACGCAGTATTTT. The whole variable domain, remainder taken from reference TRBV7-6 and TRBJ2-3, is GAGVSQSPRYKVTKRGQDVALRCDPISGHVSLYWYRQALGQGPEFLTYFNYEAQQDKSGLPNDRFSAERPEGSISTLTIQRTEQRDSAMYRCASSLLRESTDTQYFGPGTRLTVL.

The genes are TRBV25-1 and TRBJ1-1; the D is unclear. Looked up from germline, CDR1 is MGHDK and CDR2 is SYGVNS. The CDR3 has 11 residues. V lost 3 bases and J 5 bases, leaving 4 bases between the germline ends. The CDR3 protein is CASSDGTEAFF. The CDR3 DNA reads TGTGCCAGCAGTGATGGGACTGAAGCTTTCTTT.

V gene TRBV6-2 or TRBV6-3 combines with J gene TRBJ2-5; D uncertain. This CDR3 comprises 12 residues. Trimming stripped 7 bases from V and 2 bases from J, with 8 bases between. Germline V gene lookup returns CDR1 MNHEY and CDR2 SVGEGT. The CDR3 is CASMLAQETQYF. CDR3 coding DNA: TGTGCCAGCATGCTTGCTCAAGAGACCCAGTACTTC.

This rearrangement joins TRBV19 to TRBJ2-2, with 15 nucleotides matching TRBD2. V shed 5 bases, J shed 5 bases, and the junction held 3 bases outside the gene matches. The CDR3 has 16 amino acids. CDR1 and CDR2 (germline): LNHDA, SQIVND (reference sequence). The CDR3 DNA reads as TGTGCCAGTAGTGGACTAGCGGGGGGGAAGACCGGGGAGCTGTTTTTT. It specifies CASSGLAGGKTGELFF.

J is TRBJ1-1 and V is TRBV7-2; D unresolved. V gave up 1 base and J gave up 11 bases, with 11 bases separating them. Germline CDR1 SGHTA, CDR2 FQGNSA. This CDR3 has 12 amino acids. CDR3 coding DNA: TGTGCCAGCAGCTTAGATGTAGGGCTCGCTTTCTTT. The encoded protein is CASSLDVGLAFF.

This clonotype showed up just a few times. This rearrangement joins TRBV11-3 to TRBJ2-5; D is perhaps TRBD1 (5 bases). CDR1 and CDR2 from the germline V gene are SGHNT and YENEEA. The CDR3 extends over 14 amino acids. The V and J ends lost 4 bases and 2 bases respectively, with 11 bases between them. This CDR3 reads CASSSREGQETQYF. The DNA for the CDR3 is TGTGCCAGCAGCTCCAGGGAAGGGCAAGAGACCCAGTACTTC.

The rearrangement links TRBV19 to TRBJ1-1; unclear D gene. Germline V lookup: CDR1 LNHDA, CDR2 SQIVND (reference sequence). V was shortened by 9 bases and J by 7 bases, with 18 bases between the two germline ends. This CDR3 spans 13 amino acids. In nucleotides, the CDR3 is TGTGCCAGCGCCGAAACAAGATCTCTTGAAGCTTTCTTT. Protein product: CASAETRSLEAFF.